This T cell receptor (beta chain) was obtained from a study of T cell responses to AZD1222 COVID-19 vaccine. Study-wide results and caveats: Dominant CD4 TCR responses targeted spike regions 160-218 and 743-854. At baseline, just five to seven AZD1222 recipients tested seropositive.

Sequencing used immunoSEQ multiplex PCR; TCRdb keeps in-frame clones, though not all of them. The profile shows 110,000 to 150,000 clones, around 90% of them singletons. Points on this clone: What it binds is unknown.

Germline CDR1 KGHDR, CDR2 SFDVKD. The length of the CDR3 is 16 residues. Trimming shortened V by 4 bases and J by 1 base, and 13 bases separated the two germline ends. The chain employs TRBV24-1 and TRBJ2-1; the D call may be TRBD1 or TRBD2 (5 bases each). This TCR was sampled from an adult in good health. The sample here was peripheral blood, taken on day 0 of AZD1222 vaccination. This CDR3 reads CATSDRGVRSYNEQFF. The CDR3 DNA sequence: TGTGCCACCAGTGACAGAGGGGTTCGGTCCTACAATGAGCAGTTCTTC.